The following is a T cell receptor (beta chain) sequence with its context. Its target is unknown. V was clipped by 4 bases and J by 4 bases; unmatched bases: 3. This CDR3 spans 15 amino acids. Germline CDR1 ENHRY, CDR2 SYGVKD. Sequencing was preceded by expansion of antigen-specific CD4+ T cells with viral peptide pools in the ViraFEST assay. Culture lasted over 9 days before CD4+ T cell isolation. Participants were vaccinated with two doses of either the BNT162b2 or mRNA-1273 vaccine. Each vaccine recipient was nucleocapsid antibody negative and had no prior SARS-CoV-2 infection. With 8.5 to 10 ug/ml peptides and 7.5 to 10 IU/ml IL-2, 1.5 million to 2 million PBMC per well were cultured. The data are from a study of vaccination effects on CD4 cells after COVID-19. General study findings and limits: Marked contraction was observed in infection-induced and vaccine-induced clones late after vaccination.

The method was immunoSEQ multiplex PCR; TCRdb's version includes in-frame clones alone and lacks a portion of them. The data hold about 33,000 clones, with around 82% observed a single time. This sequence was found in a human donor who received a COVID-19 vaccine. Some clones in this sample may be carry-over from other donors' samples. The J gene is TRBJ2-2, the V gene TRBV10-3; 10 positions match TRBD1. This specimen consisted of CD4+ T cells from PBMCs cultured with HCoV-NL63 spike peptides, obtained after COVID-19 vaccination. The CDR3 sequence: CAISGRDRGTGELFF. CDR3 DNA sequence: TGTGCCATCAGTGGAAGGGACAGGGGCACCGGGGAGCTGTTTTTT.